This T cell receptor (beta chain) was recorded in a study of T cell responses to AZD1222 COVID-19 vaccine. Study-level findings and limits: Most donors were white British and more were female, and clonal diversity was possibly underestimated.

As regards this clone: Antigen: not known.

TCRdb keeps only in-frame clones here, not all; method: immunoSEQ multiplex PCR. The sample lists hundreds of thousands of clones, 85% to 95% seen once, with approximately 1% in the top ten. The receptor comes from an adult in good health. The sample here was peripheral blood, taken on day 0 of MenACWY control vaccination.

The CDR3 sequence is CASSLVPALEVEQFF. The CDR3 DNA reads as TGTGCCAGCAGCTTAGTTCCGGCTCTAGAAGTTGAGCAGTTCTTC. This chain links TRBV7-9 with TRBJ2-1; D gene ambiguous. This CDR3 contains 15 residues. V was pared by 1 base and J by 9 bases, with 16 bases between. CDR1 and CDR2 from the germline V gene are SEHNR and FQNEAQ (reference sequence).